These 4 T cell receptor beta chains were all obtained from the same sample, sequenced in a study of early T cells in non-severe SARS-CoV-2 infection. TCRdb redid the calling of the 5' RACE reads with MiXCR, one entry per CDR3 protein. The sample records fewer than 120,000 distinct CDR3 sequences, around 12% being singletons. The specimen comprised whole blood, sampled at baseline. These receptors all come from an adult who was a healthcare worker with PCR-confirmed SARS-CoV-2 infection or an uninfected control (not recorded which).

The gene calls are TRBV7-9 and TRBJ2-4; D is unresolved. The CDR3 contains 13 residues. Germline V gene lookup returns CDR1 SEHNR and CDR2 FQNEAQ (reference sequence). The V and J ends lost 7 bases and 6 bases respectively, with 13 bases between them. CDR3 loop: CASTPGSGNIQYF. CDR3 DNA: TGTGCCAGCACCCCTGGGTCTGGAAACATTCAGTACTTC. The whole variable domain, remainder taken from reference TRBV7-9 and TRBJ2-4, is DTGVSQNPRHKITKRGQNVTFRCDPISEHNRLYWYRQTLGQGPEFLTYFQNEAQLEKSRLLSDRFSAERPKGSFSTLEIQRTEQGDSAMYLCASTPGSGNIQYFGAGTRLSVL.

This clonotype has more than one count but fewer than ten. The chain has TRBV7-9 and TRBJ2-5, with 14 nucleotides matching TRBD2. CDR1 and CDR2 (germline): SEHNR, FQNEAQ (reference sequence). There are 18 residues in the CDR3. V gave up 5 bases and J gave up 2 bases; unmatched junction bases: 10. CDR3 region: CASSRTSGGLKDQETQYF. In nucleotides, the CDR3 is TGTGCCAGCAGCCGGACTAGCGGGGGGCTCAAAGATCAAGAGACCCAGTACTTC.

The chain combines TRBV12-3 or TRBV12-4 with TRBJ2-1; TRBD1 matches 8 bases. V dropped 5 bases and J dropped 7; count of bases not matched to a gene: 7. The CDR3 loop spans 14 amino acids. The CDR3 bases are TGTGCCAGCAGTCCTTGGGACAGGTCGAATGAGCAGTTCTTC. Its protein product is CASSPWDRSNEQFF.

This clonotype was seen a few times. V is TRBV28 and J is TRBJ2-7; a possible D gene is TRBD2 (5 bases). V lost 3 bases, J lost 6 bases, and 18 bases lay in between. The germline V gene encodes CDR1 MDHEN and CDR2 SYDVKM. This CDR3 comprises 15 residues. CDR3 DNA sequence: TGTGCCAGCAGTTTGGCAAGTACACGCCGGGGCGAGCAGTACTTC. This codes for CASSLASTRRGEQYF. Based on the CDR3 plus reference TRBV28 and TRBJ2-7, the full variable domain is DVKVTQSSRYLVKRTGEKVFLECVQDMDHENMFWYRQDPGLGLRLIYFSYDVKMKEKGDIPEGYSVSREKKERFSLILESASTNQTSMYLCASSLASTRRGEQYFGPGTRLTVT.